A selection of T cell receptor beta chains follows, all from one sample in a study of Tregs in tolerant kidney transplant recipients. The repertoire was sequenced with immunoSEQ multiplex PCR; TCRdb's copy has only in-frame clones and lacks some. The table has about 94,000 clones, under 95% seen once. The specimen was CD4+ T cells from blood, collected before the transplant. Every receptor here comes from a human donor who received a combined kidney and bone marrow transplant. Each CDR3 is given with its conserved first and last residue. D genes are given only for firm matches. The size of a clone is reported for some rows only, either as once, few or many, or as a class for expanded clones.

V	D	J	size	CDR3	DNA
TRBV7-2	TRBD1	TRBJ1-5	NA	CASSLLQGARNQPQHF	TGTGCCAGCAGCTTATTACAGGGGGCTCGGAATCAGCCCCAGCATTTT
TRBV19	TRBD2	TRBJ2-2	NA	CASSSRGGYTGELFF	TGTGCCAGTAGTAGCCGGGGGGGTTACACCGGGGAGCTGTTTTTT
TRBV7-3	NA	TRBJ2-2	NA	CASSDTGNTGELFF	TGTGCCAGCAGCGATACAGGGAACACCGGGGAGCTGTTTTTT
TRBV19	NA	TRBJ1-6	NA	CASKRQANSPLHF	TGTGCCAGTAAAAGACAGGCAAATTCACCCCTCCACTTT
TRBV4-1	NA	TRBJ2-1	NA	CASSQVGGDGRGNEQFF	TGCGCCAGCAGCCAAGTCGGAGGTGACGGGCGCGGCAATGAGCAGTTCTTC
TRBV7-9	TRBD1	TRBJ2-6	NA	CASSWTGGYSGANVLTF	TGTGCCAGCAGCTGGACAGGGGGATACTCTGGGGCCAACGTCCTGACTTTC
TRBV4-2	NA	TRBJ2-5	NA	CASSRTPDRRIETQYF	TGTGCCAGCAGCCGAACACCAGACAGGAGGATAGAGACCCAGTACTTC
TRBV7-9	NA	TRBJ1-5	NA	CASSLKTPDQPQHF	TGTGCCAGCAGCTTAAAGACACCAGATCAGCCCCAGCATTTT
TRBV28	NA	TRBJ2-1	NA	CASSLTYNEQFF	TGTGCCAGCAGCCTTACCTACAATGAGCAGTTCTTC
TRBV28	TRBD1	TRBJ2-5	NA	CASSLWGQPQETQYF	TGTGCCAGCAGTTTATGGGGACAGCCGCAAGAGACCCAGTACTTC
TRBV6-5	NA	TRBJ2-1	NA	CASSYRGGRNEQFF	TGTGCCAGCAGTTACAGGGGGGGCCGAAATGAGCAGTTCTTC
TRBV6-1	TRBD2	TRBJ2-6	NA	CASSGWGGGANVLTF	TGTGCCAGCAGTGGTTGGGGGGGTGGGGCCAACGTCCTGACTTTC
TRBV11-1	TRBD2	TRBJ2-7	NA	CASSLVVAGTSYEQYF	TGTGCCAGCAGCTTAGTGGTAGCGGGTACTTCCTACGAGCAGTACTTC
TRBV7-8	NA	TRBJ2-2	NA	CASSLFMAQGYTGELFF	TGTGCCAGCAGCTTATTTATGGCGCAGGGTTACACCGGGGAGCTGTTTTTT
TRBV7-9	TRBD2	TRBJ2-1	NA	CASSLSLAGSYNEQFF	TGTGCCAGCAGCTTGTCACTAGCGGGCTCCTACAATGAGCAGTTCTTC
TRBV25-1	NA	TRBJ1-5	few	CASRQTGFNQPQHF	TGTGCCAGCAGACAGACAGGATTCAATCAGCCCCAGCATTTT
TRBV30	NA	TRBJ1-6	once	CAWSVGQVNSPLHF	TGTGCCTGGAGTGTTGGGCAAGTTAATTCACCCCTCCACTTT
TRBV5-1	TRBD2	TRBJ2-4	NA	CASRRTSGVAKNIQYF	TGCGCCAGCAGGCGGACTAGCGGGGTAGCCAAAAACATTCAGTACTTC
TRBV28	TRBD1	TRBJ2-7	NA	CASSPRTGFLYEQYF	TGTGCCAGCAGTCCGCGGACAGGGTTCCTTTACGAGCAGTACTTC
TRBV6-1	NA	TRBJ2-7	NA	CASSEAWQIYEQYF	TGTGCCAGCAGTGAAGCGTGGCAGATCTACGAGCAGTACTTC
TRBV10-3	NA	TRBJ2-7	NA	CAIRSVGSHEQYF	TGTGCCATCAGGTCTGTCGGGTCTCACGAGCAGTACTTC
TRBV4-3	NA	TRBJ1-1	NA	CASSQEGHRNTEAFF	TGCGCCAGCAGCCAGGAAGGACATCGGAACACTGAAGCTTTCTTT
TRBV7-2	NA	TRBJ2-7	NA	CASSFGGRDPYEQYF	TGTGCCAGCAGCTTTGGGGGCCGTGATCCCTACGAGCAGTACTTC
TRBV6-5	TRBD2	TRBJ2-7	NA	CASSYAGDYEQYF	TGTGCCAGCAGTTACGCGGGAGACTACGAGCAGTACTTC
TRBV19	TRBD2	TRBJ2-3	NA	CASSFISGLDTQYF	TGTGCCAGTAGTTTCATTAGCGGGTTGGATACGCAGTATTTT
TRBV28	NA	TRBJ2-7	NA	CASSTGTHIPYEQYF	TGTGCCAGCAGTACCGGGACACATATCCCATACGAGCAGTACTTC